This T cell receptor (beta chain) was profiled in a study of cytomegalovirus exposure and HLA in healthy donors (dated by TCRdb to 2015 to 2018). Study-level background: An earlier analysis of roughly 570 of the donors reported about 300 Gb of sequence data and about 120 million unique TCR beta sequences obtained from about 179 million T cells. Roughly 300 gigabases of sequencing data and around 80 million unique TCR sequences made up an early release that covered several hundred HLA-typed donors. Of the roughly 390 genotyped donors, 81% were placed in the genetic ancestry cluster associated with self-reported Caucasian donors. The study aimed to test whether signatures of past pathogen exposure could be identified by cataloging public T cell receptors. The study used immunosequencing to profile the T cell repertoires of more than 650 subjects and linked those repertoires to cytomegalovirus serostatus. A separate validation cohort of roughly 110 different subjects was used in addition to the roughly 620-subject first cohort. To predict cytomegalovirus infection status, the study brought together high-throughput TCR immunosequencing, statistical association of individual TCRs with disease status, and machine learning. A later analysis re-examined previously published TCR beta repertoires from about 700 donors and added high-resolution HLA genotyping to investigate patterns of TCR occurrence. The later analysis used no new phenotypic data to find candidate immune exposures, relying instead on TCR beta sequences and their occurrence across donors. An earlier analysis of 587 of the donors used high-throughput TCR beta sequencing to judge whether each TCR beta V gene segment behaved as functional or pseudogenic. Donor age, sex, ethnicity and CMV serostatus were compiled together with the repertoire data. In a later genetic analysis, genome-wide SNP genotypes for about 60% of the 666 donors were used, and that subset was treated as a discovery cohort. All discovery cohort repertoires had been generated on a single sequencing platform. HLA typing included class I and class II loci at four-digit resolution. Typing coverage differed by locus: A, B, C, DRB1 and DQB1 were typed in about 629-640 donors, DQA1 in 500 to 550, DPA1 in around 580, and DPB1 in just under 490. Roughly five DR-DQ haplotypes were handled as single units for association and clustering, since linkage in the cohort was strong. Among 300 to 500 genotyped donors of the cohort, an average of about 240,000 unique TCR beta nucleotide sequences was sequenced per donor, of which about 18% were non-productive.

Reading the germline V gene (reference sequence) gives CDR1 SGHAT and CDR2 FQDESV. V was cut back by 5 bases and J by 0 bases, leaving a gap of 20 bases between them. The CDR3 goes from the cysteine to the phenylalanine over 17 residues. Only the CDR3 DNA is retained, 51 bases long and in frame from the first base. What the study reported, not specific to this receptor: The only immune exposure information available for the cohort was CMV serostatus. A later genetic analysis associated a missense DCLRE1C variant with V-gene and J-gene trimming of TCR beta chains, and an independent cohort replicated the association. Most TCR sequences were observed very rarely across donors, whereas some public TCRs were present in many individuals. Assigning TCR associations to individual alleles was difficult when HLA alleles, especially DR and DQ, strongly co-occurred. Sequencing depth was assumed to be roughly uniform across donors in the presence/absence analyses, though that assumption may not hold. It was suggested by the authors that the approach could potentially be generalized to other disease states and immunological phenotypes. The sequencing pipeline was judged likely to have produced a cluster of highly shared sequence variants as a technical artifact. The earlier analysis of some 560 of the donors excluded 15 to 20 rarely observed V segments, including chromosome 9 orphons, because counts were too low. A total of fewer than 200 TCR beta chains were listed by the study as associated with cytomegalovirus. In a later analysis, some 18,000 TCR beta sequences were associated with specific HLA alleles at a false discovery rate of 0.05. Linkage disequilibrium might explain the correlated functional status among segregating V segments, but an unknown experimental factor could not be excluded. A few of the identified cytomegalovirus-associated TCR beta chains were confirmed in vitro to be specific for cytomegalovirus antigens. An earlier analysis of several hundred of the donors showed that most TCR beta V segments appeared in productive rearrangements either about 90% or about 30% of the time, which broadly matched IMGT annotations. In a later analysis, TCR association rates were found to vary across HLA loci, with the most associated TCRs seen for DRB1 alleles and the fewest for HLA-C alleles. A later genetic analysis reported fewer N-insertions in productive TCRs among donors in an Asian-associated ancestry cluster than the roughly 700-donor mean. Cytomegalovirus status was reported to be diagnosed by the classifier with high specificity and sensitivity in both the original and validation cohorts. Several of the top co-occurrence clusters appeared to be linked to parvovirus B19, influenza, CMV and Epstein-Barr virus, according to a later analysis. In a later analysis, HLA-associated TCR beta chains showed more clonal expansion and lower generation probabilities than non-associated chains that were equally common. In this cohort, only TCR beta chains were sequenced, and detectable features were limited by the absence of alpha or paired-chain data. Because some donors lacked HLA typing at each locus, the association tests relied only on the typed subset. A further reported finding was that TCR beta sequences accurately predicted the HLA-A and HLA-B alleles for most subjects in the first cohort. The 87-base-pair reads could not distinguish some IMGT-functional V segments, including TRBV6-2 and TRBV6-3, so those segments were excluded. In a later analysis, most CMV-associated TCR beta chains were found to appear HLA-restricted, with HLA associations seemingly driven largely by CMV exposure.

The library was obtained by the immunoSEQ multiplex PCR assay. The multiplex PCR relied on a mix of 60 forward primers for TCR Vbeta segments and 13 reverse primers for TCR Jbeta segments. Amplification of the CDR3 region of rearranged TCR beta genes was performed with a multiplex PCR assay on genomic DNA. On the Illumina HiSeq System, the amplified TCR beta libraries were sequenced as 87-base-pair reads. Turning to the authors' computational methods: A later analysis tallied roughly 76 million unique TCR beta chains across the 666 repertoires, and approximately 12 million of those chains were shared by two or more donors. A nearest-neighbor algorithm error-corrected the raw reads and collapsed the reads into unique sequences, merging closely related sequences to remove PCR and sequencing errors. Alignment of CDR3 sequences to IMGT reference sequences was used to assign V, D and J gene segments. For a sequence to be retained, at least a six-nucleotide match to both a V gene segment and a J gene segment was required. A rearrangement counted as productive if the CDR3 had no stop codons and remained in frame with V and J, and every other rearrangement counted as non-productive. CDR3 was defined according to IMGT convention as the region running from the second conserved V-encoded cysteine to the conserved J-encoded phenylalanine. The earlier analysis of about 560 of the donors excluded any sequence lacking an unambiguous match to a single V gene segment. In an earlier analysis of 450 to 700 of the donors, V segments were called functional above 56.7% productive rearrangements and were called segregating when the between-donor standard deviation exceeded 5%. A statistical classification framework was developed to diagnose cytomegalovirus status using the catalog of TCR beta chain sequences. A later analysis assigned V and J genes by comparing TCR nucleotide sequences with IMGT/GENE-DB human TR gene sequences. A later analysis assigned CDR3 sequences and most-parsimonious VDJ recombination scenarios with the TCRdist pipeline. In a later analysis, each TCR beta chain was defined by its CDR3 amino acid sequence together with its V-gene family, and reads lacking a unique V-gene family were excluded. To address suspected cross-contamination and a sequencing artifact, a later analysis removed around 590 highly shared, low-generation-probability nucleotide sequences. A later analysis calculated a clonal expansion index for each public chain from normalized within-repertoire ranks of inferred template counts. In a later analysis, generation probabilities were computed using a VDJ recombination model fitted to out-of-frame rearrangements, and the results were checked against IGoR. Hypergeometric tests were used in a later analysis to score TCR-TCR, TCR-HLA and TCR-CMV co-occurrence, with a repertoire-size bias correction applied to the TCR pairs. In a later analysis, false discovery rates were estimated by permuting HLA or CMV assignments 20 times. A later analysis grouped co-occurring TCRs with DBSCAN, adding TCRdist sequence similarity when clustering within HLA-allele-positive subsets. Co-occurrence clustering excluded repertoires with fewer than 30,000 or more than 120,000 public chains, plus five with anomalous nucleotide sharing. As stored in TCRdb, this immuneACCESS dataset retains in-frame rearrangements with V and J assigned. A fraction of the clones does not appear; measured against another copy, unresolved V genes explain less than half of the discrepancy, and the remainder lacks a known reason. The V and J calls and clone size are taken from that table; D and trimming were inferred from the DNA. The sample table lists about 150,000 clones, 79% of them with a count of one. The biggest ten clones account for 6.3% of the sample.

Of note for this clone: The antigen it recognizes is unknown. One base away there is no much larger clone; base qualities are not given.

The cohort comprised 710 or so healthy bone marrow donors. Cohort members were all nominally healthy when sampled, although unrecorded immune exposures were likely present. The donor tested CMV seropositive and was one of the 289 seropositive cohort members. Every donor gave a peripheral blood sample, and the peripheral blood mononuclear cells from that sample were used for TCR beta sequencing. The Qiagen DNeasy Blood Extraction Kit was used to extract genomic DNA from the blood cell samples. The chain employs TRBV11-1 and TRBJ2-7; the D segment could be TRBD1, given 5 matching bases. The specimen was PBMCs. The receptor was isolated from a man in his fifties or sixties in good health and CMV-seropositive. The CDR3 amino acid sequence is: CASSPSRWGSFSYEQYF. The DNA is as follows: TGTGCCAGCAGCCCCTCTCGGTGGGGCAGTTTCTCCTACGAGCAGTACTTC.